The rows below give T cell receptor beta chains drawn from one sample of a study of early T cells in non-severe SARS-CoV-2 infection. TCRdb processed the 5' RACE reads anew with MiXCR; each CDR3 protein has one entry. This table has approximately 56,000 distinct CDR3 sequences, roughly a tenth appearing once. The specimen was whole blood. These receptors all come from an adult who was a healthcare worker with PCR-confirmed SARS-CoV-2 infection or an uninfected control (not recorded which). Each CDR3 is given without its conserved first and last residue. The order of the fields is CDR3 protein, V gene, J gene.

cdr3_aa: ASRTSGSGNTQY
v_call: TRBV6-1
j_call: TRBJ2-3

cdr3_aa: SANTGGGETQY
v_call: TRBV29-1
j_call: TRBJ2-5

cdr3_aa: ASSYAGPEAGDTQY
v_call: TRBV6-2/TRBV6-3
j_call: TRBJ2-3

cdr3_aa: ASSFLAGGNYNEQF
v_call: TRBV2
j_call: TRBJ2-1

cdr3_aa: SVHGPRRAYNEQF
v_call: TRBV29-1
j_call: TRBJ2-1

cdr3_aa: ASSQSTGRRSYEQY
v_call: TRBV18
j_call: TRBJ2-7

cdr3_aa: ASSPGRNSPLH
v_call: TRBV11-3
j_call: TRBJ1-6

cdr3_aa: ASSLGQGMGNTEAF
v_call: TRBV12-3/TRBV12-4
j_call: TRBJ1-1

cdr3_aa: SARGGLNEKLF
v_call: TRBV20-1
j_call: TRBJ1-4

cdr3_aa: ASSPSGPISYEQY
v_call: TRBV5-5
j_call: TRBJ2-7

cdr3_aa: ASSLEGQGQETQY
v_call: TRBV5-1
j_call: TRBJ2-5

cdr3_aa: ASGRGGNEQF
v_call: TRBV12-5
j_call: TRBJ2-1

cdr3_aa: SAPGTGGLGNQPQH
v_call: TRBV20-1
j_call: TRBJ1-5

cdr3_aa: ASSLAGNNEQF
v_call: TRBV5-5
j_call: TRBJ2-1

cdr3_aa: ASSLFRGQETQY
v_call: TRBV5-1
j_call: TRBJ2-5

cdr3_aa: SAGDAYEQY
v_call: TRBV20-1
j_call: TRBJ2-7

cdr3_aa: ASSPRDSAGANVLT
v_call: TRBV11-2
j_call: TRBJ2-6

cdr3_aa: ASSTWTSGKTYEQY
v_call: TRBV5-4
j_call: TRBJ2-7

cdr3_aa: ASGLQASGRGNEQF
v_call: TRBV12-5
j_call: TRBJ2-1

cdr3_aa: SARTSGSHGDTQY
v_call: TRBV20-1
j_call: TRBJ2-3

cdr3_aa: ASSSSEGAEQY
v_call: TRBV7-7
j_call: TRBJ2-7

cdr3_aa: SAGDWGDTQY
v_call: TRBV20-1
j_call: TRBJ2-3

cdr3_aa: ASSPRGATPYEQY
v_call: TRBV9
j_call: TRBJ2-7